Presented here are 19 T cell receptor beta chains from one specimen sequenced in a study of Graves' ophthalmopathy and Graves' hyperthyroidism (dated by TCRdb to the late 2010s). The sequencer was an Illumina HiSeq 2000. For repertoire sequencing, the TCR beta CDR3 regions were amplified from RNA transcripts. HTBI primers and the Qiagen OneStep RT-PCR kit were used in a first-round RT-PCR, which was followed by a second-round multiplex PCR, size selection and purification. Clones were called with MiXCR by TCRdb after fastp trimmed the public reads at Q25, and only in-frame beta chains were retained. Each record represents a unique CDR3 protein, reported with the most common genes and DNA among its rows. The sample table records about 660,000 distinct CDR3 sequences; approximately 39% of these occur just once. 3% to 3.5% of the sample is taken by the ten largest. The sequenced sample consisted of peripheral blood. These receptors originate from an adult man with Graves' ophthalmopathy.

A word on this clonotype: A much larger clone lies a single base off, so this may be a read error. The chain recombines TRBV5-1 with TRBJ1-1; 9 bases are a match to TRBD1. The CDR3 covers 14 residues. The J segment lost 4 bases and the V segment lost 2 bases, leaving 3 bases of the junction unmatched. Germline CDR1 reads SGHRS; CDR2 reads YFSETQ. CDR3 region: CASSFGTGSTEAFF. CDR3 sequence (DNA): TGCGCCAGCAGCTTTGGGACAGGGAGCACTGAAGCTTTCTTT.

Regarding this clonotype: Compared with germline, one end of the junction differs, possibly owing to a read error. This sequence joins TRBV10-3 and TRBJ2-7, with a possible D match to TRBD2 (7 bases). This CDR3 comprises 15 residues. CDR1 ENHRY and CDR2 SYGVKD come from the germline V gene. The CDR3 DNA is TGTGCCAGCAGTTACGTTTGGGGGGGCCCCTACGAGCAGTACTTC. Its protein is CASSYVWGGPYEQYF.

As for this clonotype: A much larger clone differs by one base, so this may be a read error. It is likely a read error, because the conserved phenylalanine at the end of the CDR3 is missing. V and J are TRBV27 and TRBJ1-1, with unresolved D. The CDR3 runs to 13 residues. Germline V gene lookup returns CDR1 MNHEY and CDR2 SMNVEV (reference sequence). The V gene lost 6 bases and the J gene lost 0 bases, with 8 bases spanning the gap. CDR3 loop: CASSLQLNTEAFL. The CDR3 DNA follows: TGTGCCAGCAGCCTTCAACTGAACACTGAAGCTTTCCTT.

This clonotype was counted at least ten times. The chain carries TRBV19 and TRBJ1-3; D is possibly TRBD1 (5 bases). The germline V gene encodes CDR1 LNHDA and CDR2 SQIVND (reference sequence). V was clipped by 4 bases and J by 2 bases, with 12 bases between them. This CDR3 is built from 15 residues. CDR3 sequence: CASSTRTGAGNTIYF. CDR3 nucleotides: TGTGCCAGTAGTACCCGAACGGGGGCTGGAAACACCATATATTTT.

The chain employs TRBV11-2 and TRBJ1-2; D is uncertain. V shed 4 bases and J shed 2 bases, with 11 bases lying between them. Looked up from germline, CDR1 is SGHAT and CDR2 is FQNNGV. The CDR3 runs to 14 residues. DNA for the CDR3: TGTGCCAGCAGCTCACCGGAGCCGAACTATGGCTACACCTTC. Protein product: CASSSPEPNYGYTF.

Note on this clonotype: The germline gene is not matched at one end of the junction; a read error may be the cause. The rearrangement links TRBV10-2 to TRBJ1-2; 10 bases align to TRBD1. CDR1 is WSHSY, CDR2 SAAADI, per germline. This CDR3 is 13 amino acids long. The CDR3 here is CASSAPGQGIYTF. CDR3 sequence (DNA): TGTGCCAGCAGTGCCCCGGGACAGGGGATTTACACCTTC.

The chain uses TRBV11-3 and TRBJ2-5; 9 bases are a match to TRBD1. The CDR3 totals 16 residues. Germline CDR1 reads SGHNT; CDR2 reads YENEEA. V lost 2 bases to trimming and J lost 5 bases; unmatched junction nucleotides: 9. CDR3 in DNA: TGTGCCAGCAGCTTAACCGGGACAGGGTTTAGGGAGACCCAGTACTTC. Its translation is CASSLTGTGFRETQYF.

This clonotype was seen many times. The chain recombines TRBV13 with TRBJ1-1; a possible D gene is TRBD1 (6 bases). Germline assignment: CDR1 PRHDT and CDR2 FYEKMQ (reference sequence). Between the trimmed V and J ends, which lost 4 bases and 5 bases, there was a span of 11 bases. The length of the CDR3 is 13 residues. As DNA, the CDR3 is TGTGCCAGCAGCTCTACGAGGGGGACTGAAGCTTTCTTT. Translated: CASSSTRGTEAFF.

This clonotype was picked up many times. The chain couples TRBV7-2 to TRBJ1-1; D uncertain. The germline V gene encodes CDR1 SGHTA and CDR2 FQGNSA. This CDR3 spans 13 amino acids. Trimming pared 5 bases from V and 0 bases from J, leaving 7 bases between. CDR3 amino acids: CASSVNMNTEAFF. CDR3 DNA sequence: TGTGCCAGCAGCGTAAATATGAACACTGAAGCTTTCTTT.

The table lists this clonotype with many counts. Here the CDR3 DNA reads TGTGCCAGCAGCAACACAGGGGGCTACGAGCAGTACTTC. It specifies CASSNTGGYEQYF. The chain combines TRBV7-9 with TRBJ2-7; 8 bases line up with TRBD1. The germline V gene has CDR1 SEHNR and CDR2 FQNEAQ (reference sequence). The CDR3 covers 13 residues. With 5 bases clipped from V and 3 bases from J, the junction kept 3 bases outside the gene matches.

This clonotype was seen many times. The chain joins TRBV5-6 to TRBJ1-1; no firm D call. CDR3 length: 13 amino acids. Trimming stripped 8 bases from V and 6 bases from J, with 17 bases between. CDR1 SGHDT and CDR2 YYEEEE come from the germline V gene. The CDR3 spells CASSPGNRPEAFF. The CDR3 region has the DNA TGTGCCAGTTCACCCGGGAACCGACCTGAAGCTTTCTTT. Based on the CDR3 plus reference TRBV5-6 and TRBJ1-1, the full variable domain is DAGVTQSPTHLIKTRGQQVTLRCSPKSGHDTVSWYQQALGQGPQFIFQYYEEEERQRGNFPDRFSGHQFPNYSSELNVNALLLGDSALYLCASSPGNRPEAFFGQGTRLTVV.

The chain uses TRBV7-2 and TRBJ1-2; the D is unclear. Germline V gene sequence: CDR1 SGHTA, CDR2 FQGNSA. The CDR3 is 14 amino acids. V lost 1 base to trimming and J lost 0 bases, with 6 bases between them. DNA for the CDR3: TGTGCCAGCAGCTTAGGTCCTACTAACTATGGCTACACCTTC. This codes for CASSLGPTNYGYTF.

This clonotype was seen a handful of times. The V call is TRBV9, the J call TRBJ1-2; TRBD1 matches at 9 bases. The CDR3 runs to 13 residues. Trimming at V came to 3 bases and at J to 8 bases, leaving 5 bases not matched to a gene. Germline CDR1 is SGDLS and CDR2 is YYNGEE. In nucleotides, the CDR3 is TGTGCCAGCAGCGCCGACAGGGGGGGAGGCTACACCTTC. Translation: CASSADRGGGYTF.

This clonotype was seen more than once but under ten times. The DNA of the CDR3 is TGTGCCAGCAGTTGGGACCCGGCCACTGAAGCTTTCTTT. It translates to CASSWDPATEAFF. The rearrangement links TRBV12-3 or TRBV12-4 to TRBJ1-1; weak D call: TRBD1 (5 bases). Trimming pared 4 bases from V and 4 bases from J, leaving 10 bases between. This CDR3 has 13 residues.

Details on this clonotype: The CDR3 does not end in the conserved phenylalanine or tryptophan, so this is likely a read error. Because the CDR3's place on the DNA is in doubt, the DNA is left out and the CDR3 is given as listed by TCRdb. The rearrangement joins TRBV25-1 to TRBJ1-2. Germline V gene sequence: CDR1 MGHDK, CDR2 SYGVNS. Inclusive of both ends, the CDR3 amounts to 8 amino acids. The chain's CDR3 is CASSVGKG.

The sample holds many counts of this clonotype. The CDR3 DNA reads as TGTGCCAGCAGCTTAGTAGAGGAAAAAGAGACCCAGTACTTC. It codes for CASSLVEEKETQYF. V and J are TRBV7-8 and TRBJ2-5, with no clear D. The germline V gene has CDR1 SGHVS and CDR2 FQNEAQ. The ends were cut back, 1 base at V and 3 bases at J, with 9 bases in the middle. CDR3 size: 14 residues.

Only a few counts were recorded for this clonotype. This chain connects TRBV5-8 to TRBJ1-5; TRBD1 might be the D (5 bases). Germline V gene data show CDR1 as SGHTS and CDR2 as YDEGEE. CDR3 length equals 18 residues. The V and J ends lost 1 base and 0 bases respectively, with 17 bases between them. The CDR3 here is CASSLLWSGTDSNQPQHF. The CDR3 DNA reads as TGTGCCAGCAGCTTGTTATGGTCTGGGACCGATAGCAATCAGCCCCAGCATTTT.

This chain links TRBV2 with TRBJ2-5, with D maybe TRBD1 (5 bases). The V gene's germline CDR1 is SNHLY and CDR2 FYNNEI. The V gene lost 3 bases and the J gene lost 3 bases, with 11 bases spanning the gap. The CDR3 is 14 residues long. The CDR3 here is CASSDRASKETQYF. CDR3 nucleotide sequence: TGTGCCAGCAGTGACAGGGCATCTAAAGAGACCCAGTACTTC.

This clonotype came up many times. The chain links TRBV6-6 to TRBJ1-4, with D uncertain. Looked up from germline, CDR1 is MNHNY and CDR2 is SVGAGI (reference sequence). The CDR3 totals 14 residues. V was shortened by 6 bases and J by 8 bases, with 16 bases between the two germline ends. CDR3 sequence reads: CASRTPLTAEKLFF. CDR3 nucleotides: TGTGCCAGCAGGACCCCTTTGACCGCCGAAAAACTGTTTTTT.